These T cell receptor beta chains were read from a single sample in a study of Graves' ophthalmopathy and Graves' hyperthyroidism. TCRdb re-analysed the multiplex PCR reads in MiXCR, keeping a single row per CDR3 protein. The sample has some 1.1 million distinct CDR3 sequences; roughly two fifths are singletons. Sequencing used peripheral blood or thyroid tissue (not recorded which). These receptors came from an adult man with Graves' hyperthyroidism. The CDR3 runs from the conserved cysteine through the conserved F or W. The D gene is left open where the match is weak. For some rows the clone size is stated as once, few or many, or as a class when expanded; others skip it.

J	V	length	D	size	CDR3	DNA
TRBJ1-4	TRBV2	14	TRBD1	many	CASGGQGANEKLFF	TGTGCCAGCGGGGGACAGGGGGCGAATGAAAAACTGTTTTTT
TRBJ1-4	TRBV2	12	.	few	CASSTPGKKLFF	TGTGCCAGCAGTACCCCAGGGAAAAAACTGTTTTTT
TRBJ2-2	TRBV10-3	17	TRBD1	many	CAISESRGRPNTGELFF	TGTGCCATCAGTGAGTCAAGGGGGCGTCCGAACACCGGGGAGCTGTTTTTT
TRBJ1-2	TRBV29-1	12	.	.	CSVELPSGGYTF	TGCAGCGTTGAGTTGCCGTCAGGGGGCTACACCTTC
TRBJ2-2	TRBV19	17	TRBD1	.	CASSAGTGLIGTGELFF	TGTGCCAGTAGTGCCGGGACAGGGCTTATTGGAACCGGGGAGCTGTTTTTT
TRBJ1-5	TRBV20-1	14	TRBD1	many	CSASFRGLNQPQHF	TGCAGTGCTAGTTTCAGGGGGCTGAATCAGCCCCAGCATTTT
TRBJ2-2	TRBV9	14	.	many	CASSVETAFGELFF	TGTGCCAGCAGCGTCGAGACAGCGTTCGGGGAGCTGTTTTTT
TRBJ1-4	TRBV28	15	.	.	CASSFLHSANEKLFF	TGTGCCAGCAGTTTTTTGCACTCTGCTAATGAAAAACTGTTTTTT
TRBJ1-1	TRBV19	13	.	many	CATSWGGNTEAFF	TGTGCCACCTCGTGGGGGGGTAACACTGAAGCTTTCTTT
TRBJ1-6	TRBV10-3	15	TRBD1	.	CAISASTGGKSPLHF	TGTGCCATCAGTGCTTCGACAGGGGGAAAATCACCCCTCCACTTT
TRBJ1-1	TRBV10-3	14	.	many	CAISGMLGPSEAFF	TGTGCCATCAGTGGGATGTTGGGTCCCTCTGAAGCTTTCTTT
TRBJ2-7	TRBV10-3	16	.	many	CAISESGGGARYEQYF	TGTGCCATCAGTGAGTCCGGCGGGGGCGCCAGGTACGAGCAGTACTTC
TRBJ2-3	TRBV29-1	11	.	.	CSVKVPDTQYF	TGCAGCGTCAAGGTCCCAGATACGCAGTATTTT
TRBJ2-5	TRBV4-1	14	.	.	CASSQDLGEGTQYF	TGCGCCAGCAGCCAAGATCTAGGGGAAGGGACCCAGTACTTC
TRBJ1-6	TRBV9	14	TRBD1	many	CASSTRDRPSPLHF	TGTGCCAGCAGCACCCGGGACAGACCCTCACCCCTCCACTTT
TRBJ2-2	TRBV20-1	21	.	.	CSGAGGSGANVLTFGAGELFF	.
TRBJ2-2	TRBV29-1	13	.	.	CSAGTSTTGELFF	TGCAGCGCCGGGACAAGTACCACCGGGGAGCTGTTTTTT